This paragraph covers one TCR beta chain sequence. Measured with immunoSEQ multiplex PCR; TCRdb has only the in-frame clones, and not every one. The data show around 1 million clones, over 75% seen once. This entry comes from a study of shared clonotypes between healthy human individuals. Donors comprised only Caucasian adults living in Nashville, Tennessee. This CDR3 has 16 amino acids. Per the germline V gene, CDR1 is MNHEY and CDR2 is SMNVEV (reference sequence). V dropped 5 bases and J dropped 8 bases, with 21 bases sitting between them. The chain links TRBV27 to TRBJ1-4; D gene unclear. The TCR comes from a man between 18 and 35 years old in good health. Sample: memory CD4+ T cells sorted from blood. Subset described: CD45RA-negative fraction. The CDR3: CASSTMRGAGGEKLFF. The CDR3 nucleotides are TGTGCCAGCAGTACCATGCGAGGAGCCGGAGGAGAAAAACTGTTTTTT.